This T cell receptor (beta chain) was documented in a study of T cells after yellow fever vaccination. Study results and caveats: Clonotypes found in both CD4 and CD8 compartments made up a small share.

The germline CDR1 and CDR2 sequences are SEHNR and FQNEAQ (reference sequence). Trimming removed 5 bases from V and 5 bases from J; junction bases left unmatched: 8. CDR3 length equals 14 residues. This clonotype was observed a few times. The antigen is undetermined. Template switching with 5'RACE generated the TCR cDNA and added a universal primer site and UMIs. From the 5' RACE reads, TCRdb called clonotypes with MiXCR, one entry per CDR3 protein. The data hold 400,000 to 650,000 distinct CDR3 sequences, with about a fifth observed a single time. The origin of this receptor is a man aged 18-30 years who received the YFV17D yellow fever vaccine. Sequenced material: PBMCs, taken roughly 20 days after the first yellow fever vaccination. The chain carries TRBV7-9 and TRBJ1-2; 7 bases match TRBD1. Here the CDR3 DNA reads TGTGCCAGCAGCCCCGGGACAGAGAAATATGGCTACACCTTC. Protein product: CASSPGTEKYGYTF.